The 24 T cell receptor beta chains in this list originate from one sample, sequenced in a study of T-cell reconstitution after alpha-beta-depleted transplantation in children. As it was prepared, the TCRbeta library received unique molecular identifiers. TCRdb re-called the PCR reads through MiXCR, storing one row per CDR3 protein. The sample lists 550,000 to 800,000 distinct CDR3 sequences; around 14% were seen once. The sample in question was PBMCs, obtained before TCRalphabeta/CD19-depleted stem cell transplant. These receptors were taken from a girl aged 2-9 years with congenital amegakaryocytic thrombocytopenia, due to receive a stem cell transplant.

Many counts were recorded for this clonotype. V usage is TRBV5-1 and J usage is TRBJ2-3, with TRBD1 identical over 7 bases. Trimming at V came to 4 bases and at J to 1 base, leaving 9 bases not matched to a gene. The CDR3 is 16 residues long. Germline assignment: CDR1 SGHRS and CDR2 YFSETQ. The CDR3 DNA is TGCGCCAGCAGCCAACTTCAGGGGGTTCGCACAGATACGCAGTATTTT. It translates to CASSQLQGVRTDTQYF.

Ten or more counts support this clonotype. The rearrangement links TRBV10-3 to TRBJ2-5, with D hard to call. Per the germline V gene, CDR1 is ENHRY and CDR2 is SYGVKD. This CDR3 is 13 amino acids long. Trimming left V 3 bases short and J 2 bases short, with 7 bases between. The chain's CDR3 is CAISEAFQETQYF. The CDR3 bases are TGTGCCATCAGTGAAGCTTTTCAAGAGACCCAGTACTTC.

There are a few counts of this clonotype. The J gene is TRBJ2-3, the V gene TRBV5-1, with TRBD2 matching over 7 bases. Per the germline V gene, CDR1 is SGHRS and CDR2 is YFSETQ. CDR3 length: 15 residues. V lost 0 bases and J lost 6; bases outside the gene matches: 7. CDR3: CASSLEHLGGDTQYF. For the CDR3, the DNA is TGCGCCAGCAGCTTGGAACACCTGGGGGGGGATACGCAGTATTTT.

The V call is TRBV28, the J call TRBJ1-3; D gene uncertain. The CDR3 is made up of 16 amino acids. The germline V gene encodes CDR1 MDHEN and CDR2 SYDVKM. The V end lost 5 bases, the J end lost 4 bases, and 18 bases lay between the germline ends. This CDR3 reads CASSEVEGLMGNTIYF. CDR3 sequence (DNA): TGTGCCAGCAGTGAAGTCGAAGGACTGATGGGAAACACCATATATTTT.

The rearrangement uses TRBV20-1 and TRBJ1-6, with D possibly being TRBD1 (5 bases). Germline values: CDR1 DFQATT, CDR2 SNEGSKA (reference sequence). The CDR3 runs to 14 residues. V lost 4 bases and J lost 5, with 12 bases in between. CDR3 DNA: TGCAGTGCTAATATATGGGGGGATAATTCACCCCTCCACTTT. This sequence encodes CSANIWGDNSPLHF.

In nucleotides, the CDR3 is TGCGCCAGCAGCCAAGCGACAGGGTTGGATACGCAGTATTTT. Its protein is CASSQATGLDTQYF. The chain recombines TRBV4-1 with TRBJ2-3; 7 nucleotides line up with TRBD1. Trimming removed 1 base from V and 6 bases from J; junction bases left unmatched: 4. This CDR3 comprises 14 residues. Germline V gene data show CDR1 as MGHRA and CDR2 as YSYEKL.

This sequence joins TRBV10-2 and TRBJ2-1, with TRBD2 matching over 9 bases. The CDR3 is 14 residues long. CDR1 and CDR2 (germline): WSHSY, SAAADI. Germline trimming cut 7 bases from V and 5 bases from J; bases unmatched to any gene: 6. CDR3 bases: TGCGCCAGCACCCTAGCGGGGCCACACAATGAGCAGTTCTTC. Residues: CASTLAGPHNEQFF.

This clonotype was counted many times. The rearrangement joins TRBV5-1 to TRBJ2-5; 7 bases align to TRBD2. Germline lookup yields CDR1 SGHRS and CDR2 YFSETQ. CDR3 length: 15 residues. V lost 2 bases and J lost 0; bases outside the gene matches: 4. CDR3 amino acids: CASSFASGYQETQYF. CDR3 nucleotides: TGCGCCAGCAGCTTTGCTAGCGGATACCAAGAGACCCAGTACTTC.

Turning to this clonotype: The junction and the germline gene differ at one end; a read error may be behind it. The rearrangement links TRBV20-1 to TRBJ2-2; 7 positions match TRBD1. The germline V gene has CDR1 DFQATT and CDR2 SNEGSKA (reference sequence). CDR3 length equals 15 residues. The CDR3 bases are TGCAGTGCTGGAGACAGGGCTGTGGACACCGGGGAGCTGTTTTTT. It encodes CSAGDRAVDTGELFF.

This clonotype was recorded at least ten times. V and J are TRBV5-1 and TRBJ2-2, with TRBD2 identical over 9 bases. Germline V gene data show CDR1 as SGHRS and CDR2 as YFSETQ. Germline trimming cut 4 bases from V and 4 bases from J; bases unmatched to any gene: 11. CDR3 length: 17 amino acids. The CDR3 DNA reads TGCGCCAGCAGCCCCCTCGGGTTAGCGGGAGTCACCGGGGAGCTGTTTTTT. Its translation is CASSPLGLAGVTGELFF.

This clonotype was seen ten or more times. CDR3 protein: CASSLAGVYGYTF. CDR3 DNA sequence: TGCGCCAGCAGCTTGGCCGGGGTCTATGGCTACACCTTC. The chain combines TRBV5-1 with TRBJ1-2, with unresolved D. Germline CDR1 is SGHRS and CDR2 is YFSETQ. CDR3 size: 13 residues. Trimming pared 0 bases from V and 4 bases from J, leaving 7 bases between.

The gene calls are TRBV20-1 and TRBJ1-1, with TRBD1 identical over 7 bases. CDR3 length equals 13 residues. Germline V gene data show CDR1 as DFQATT and CDR2 as SNEGSKA (reference sequence). With 5 bases clipped from V and 3 bases from J, the junction kept 6 bases outside the gene matches. The CDR3 reads CSAGRGRDTEAFF. The CDR3 coding sequence is TGCAGTGCTGGAAGGGGGCGCGACACTGAAGCTTTCTTT.

This clonotype was seen at least ten times. The rearrangement joins TRBV7-9 to TRBJ2-1, with TRBD1 as a possible D gene (5 bases). The CDR3 totals 15 residues. Germline V gene data show CDR1 as SEHNR and CDR2 as FQNEAQ (reference sequence). Between the trimmed V and J ends, which lost 4 bases and 2 bases, there was a span of 12 bases. The DNA for the CDR3 is TGTGCCAGCAGCTCTACTGGGGCAGCCTACAATGAGCAGTTCTTC. It specifies CASSSTGAAYNEQFF.

J is TRBJ2-7 and V is TRBV2, with D perhaps being TRBD1 or TRBD2 (5 bases each). Germline assignment: CDR1 SNHLY and CDR2 FYNNEI. The CDR3 has 13 residues. Trimming left V 3 bases short and J 3 bases short, with 9 bases between. CDR3 nucleotides: TGTGCCAGCAGTGATGTGGGGGTCTACGAGCAGTACTTC. It specifies CASSDVGVYEQYF.

This clonotype was picked up many times. This chain joins TRBV5-1 and TRBJ1-3; D is uncertain. With 0 bases removed from V and 2 bases from J, the gap between germline ends came to 6 bases. CDR1 SGHRS and CDR2 YFSETQ come from the germline V gene. The CDR3 runs 14 residues. The CDR3 DNA is TGCGCCAGCAGCTTGGACGCACCTGGAAACACCATATATTTT. Amino acid sequence: CASSLDAPGNTIYF. The variable domain in full, completed from reference TRBV5-1 and TRBJ1-3, reads KAGVTQTPRYLIKTRGQQVTLSCSPISGHRSVSWYQQTPGQGLQFLFEYFSETQRNKGNFPGRFSGRQFSNSRSEMNVSTLELGDSALYLCASSLDAPGNTIYFGEGSWLTVV.

The chain employs TRBV20-1 and TRBJ2-7; unclear D gene. The ends were cut back, 4 bases at V and 1 base at J, with 17 bases in the middle. This CDR3 is 15 amino acids long. Germline V gives CDR1 DFQATT, CDR2 SNEGSKA (reference sequence). CDR3 nucleotides: TGCAGTGCTACTCCCCCGACTCGTAGATCCTACGAGCAGTACTTC. Amino acids: CSATPPTRRSYEQYF.

The chain combines TRBV7-2 with TRBJ1-3; D gene unclear. V dropped 5 bases and J dropped 2 bases, with 10 bases sitting between them. The length of the CDR3 is 14 residues. CDR1 and CDR2 (germline): SGHTA, FQGNSA. The CDR3 spells CASSRGLAGNTIYF. DNA of the CDR3: TGTGCCAGCAGCCGGGGTTTGGCTGGAAACACCATATATTTT.

This clonotype was observed many times. The junction and the germline gene differ at one end; a read error may be behind it. This chain links TRBV5-1 with TRBJ2-3; D is perhaps TRBD2 (5 bases). Germline V gene sequence: CDR1 SGHRS, CDR2 YFSETQ. The CDR3 is 13 residues long. The CDR3 region is CASSSGGTDTQYF. CDR3 coding DNA: TGTGCCAGCAGCTCCGGGGGCACAGATACGCAGTATTTT.

This clonotype came up a few times. A read error is likely, as this CDR3 ends without the conserved phenylalanine or tryptophan. Because the CDR3's place on the DNA is in doubt, the DNA is left out and the CDR3 is given as listed by TCRdb. This chain links TRBV20-1 with TRBJ2-1; TRBD2 reflects the table's D call only, with no check against the DNA. CDR1 is DFQATT, CDR2 SNEGSKA, per germline (reference sequence). A total of 10 residues make up the CDR3, ends included. CDR3: CSGGTSGFFL.

This clonotype was observed a handful of times. The rearrangement uses TRBV5-1 and TRBJ2-5; 9 bases align to TRBD2. This CDR3 is 19 amino acids long. The V segment lost 0 bases and the J segment 0 bases; nucleotides outside the gene matches: 12. Per the germline V gene, CDR1 is SGHRS and CDR2 is YFSETQ. The CDR3 bases are TGCGCCAGCAGCTTGGATCTAGCGGGAACCCCTTCGTACCAAGAGACCCAGTACTTC. Translation: CASSLDLAGTPSYQETQYF.

This clonotype was picked up a small number of times. The chain recombines TRBV7-2 with TRBJ2-5, with 8 nucleotides matching TRBD2. This CDR3 is 16 amino acids long. CDR1 is SGHTA, CDR2 FQGNSA, per germline. Trimming cost V 3 bases and J 4 bases; bases outside gene matches: 10. CDR3 amino acids: CASSLVLAGGLETQYF. The CDR3 nucleotides read TGTGCCAGCAGCTTGGTCTTGGCGGGAGGCCTAGAGACCCAGTACTTC.

This rearrangement joins TRBV19 to TRBJ2-3, with 12 positions matching TRBD2. The CDR3 covers 18 residues. V trimming: 4 bases; J trimming: 2 bases; junction bases outside the gene matches: 10. Germline loops: CDR1 LNHDA, CDR2 SQIVND (reference sequence). The CDR3 DNA follows: TGTGCCAGTAGTACCGGACTAGCGGGAACGTCGTACACAGATACGCAGTATTTT. This encodes CASSTGLAGTSYTDTQYF. Supplemented by reference TRBV19 and TRBJ2-3, the full variable domain reads DGGITQSPKYLFRKEGQNVTLSCEQNLNHDAMYWYRQDPGQGLRLIYYSQIVNDFQKGDIAEGYSVSREKKESFPLTVTSAQKNPTAFYLCASSTGLAGTSYTDTQYFGPGTRLTVL.

The gene calls are TRBV12-3 or TRBV12-4 and TRBJ1-2, with unresolved D. This CDR3 has 13 amino acids. The V end lost 3 bases, the J end lost 9 bases, and 14 bases lay between the germline ends. CDR3 protein: CASSFNLDGSYTF. CDR3 DNA: TGTGCCAGCAGTTTTAATCTAGACGGTAGCTACACCTTC.

The chain employs TRBV4-1 and TRBJ2-1; TRBD1 is a possible D gene (6 bases). Germline lookup yields CDR1 MGHRA and CDR2 YSYEKL. Trimming cost V 2 bases and J 2 bases, with 19 bases left between them. The length of the CDR3 is 18 residues. The CDR3 DNA is TGCGCCAGCAGCCAAACCAGGGGCAGGGCTCTAACCTACAATGAGCAGTTCTTC. Its protein product is CASSQTRGRALTYNEQFF.